This TCR beta chain came from a study of CD4 T cells in relation to SARS-CoV-2 and coronaviruses. Study overall: PBMCs were cultured with antigen for about eleven days before TCR beta sequencing.

Concerning this clone itself: The antigen is unknown.

The unexposed donors gave CD4+ T cells in about 2010-2019, prior to COVID-19. Isolation of CD4+ T cells took place after around 11 days in culture. On days 3 and 7, cultures got half fresh IL-2 medium. Germline V gene sequence: CDR1 MNHEY, CDR2 SVGAGI. The CDR3 extends over 15 amino acids. V lost 7 bases and J lost 5, with 20 bases in between. Assay used: immunoSEQ multiplex PCR; TCRdb lists only in-frame clones, some missing. Among 27,000 or so clones listed, over 60% were seen once. The chain has TRBV6-5 and TRBJ1-1; no definite D call. Source material: CD4+ T cells from PBMCs, cultured in vitro. The TCR originated in a human donor in good health. The CDR3 DNA reads TGTGCCAGCACCCCACGCCCCGCGTTGTGGACTGAAGCTTTCTTT. Translating gives CASTPRPALWTEAFF.